These 30 T cell receptor beta chains originate from one sample sequenced in a study of tumor-infiltrating lymphocytes in primary liver carcinoma. Using a constant-region primer together with ProtoScript II reverse transcriptase, TCR beta cDNA was made from about 500 ng of total RNA. Nested multiplex PCR, run for three rounds with slightly modified ARM-PCR, yielded TCR beta libraries. In the first two PCR rounds, TRBV1-TRBV30 forward primers were paired with a C-beta reverse primer, and each round lasted roughly 10 cycles. TCRdb called the multiplex PCR reads again in MiXCR, with one record for every CDR3 protein. The repertoire includes about 99,000 distinct CDR3 sequences, about 70% of them detected once, and around 9.1% sits in the top ten. Co-extraction yielded RNA and DNA from roughly 20-30 mg of unsorted bulk tissue. Specimen: liver tumor tissue from sampling region 5. As for subset: tumor region T5, tumor centre. These receptor sequences come from a woman aged 60-75 years with primary liver carcinoma and hepatitis B virus infection.

This clonotype has a count of ten or more. The chain is built from TRBV28 and TRBJ2-7; TRBD1 matches at 8 bases. Unmatched junction bases numbered 14, after V lost 6 bases and J lost 4 bases. Germline CDR1 reads MDHEN; CDR2 reads SYDVKM. The CDR3 is 16 amino acids. CDR3: CASSTSFPGQVYEQYF. The DNA for the CDR3 is TGTGCCAGCAGCACATCATTTCCGGGACAGGTATACGAGCAGTACTTC.

In regard to this clonotype: A much larger clonotype is one base distant, so this may be a read error. This rearrangement joins TRBV7-9 to TRBJ2-7, with no clear D. Germline V gene sequence: CDR1 SEHNR, CDR2 FQNEAQ (reference sequence). The CDR3 is 15 amino acids. CDR3 in amino acids: CTSSPKGSGRYEQYF. CDR3 bases: TGTACCAGCAGCCCCAAGGGTTCGGGTCGCTACGAGCAGTACTTC.

Only a few counts were recorded for this clonotype. This chain links TRBV28 with TRBJ1-6, with D hard to call. The germline CDR1 and CDR2 sequences are MDHEN and SYDVKM. This CDR3 has 16 amino acids. The germline V and J ends were trimmed by 6 bases and 0 bases, with 12 bases remaining between them. The CDR3: CASSPQAGSYNSPLHF. CDR3 in DNA: TGTGCCAGCAGCCCCCAGGCCGGCTCCTATAATTCACCCCTCCACTTT.

The chain recombines TRBV11-2 with TRBJ2-1; D call uncertain. With 1 base removed from V and 4 bases from J, the gap between germline ends came to 11 bases. Germline CDR1 is SGHAT and CDR2 is FQNNGV. The CDR3 extends over 15 amino acids. The CDR3 is CASSLGLAKYNEQFF. For the CDR3, the DNA is TGTGCCAGCAGCTTAGGATTAGCAAAATACAATGAGCAGTTCTTC.

This clonotype was picked up a small number of times. The chain is built from TRBV28 and TRBJ2-6, with 9 bases lining up with TRBD1. The germline V gene encodes CDR1 MDHEN and CDR2 SYDVKM. This CDR3 is built from 18 residues. V was clipped by 5 bases and J by 0 bases; unmatched bases: 8. The CDR3 spells CASSPPGQGRSGANVLTF. The CDR3 coding sequence is TGTGCCAGCAGTCCCCCGGGACAGGGTCGCTCTGGGGCCAACGTCCTGACTTTC.

This clonotype was seen at least ten times. This sequence may be a read error, since a much larger clone differs from it by one base. The chain is built from TRBV11-3 and TRBJ2-7; 8 bases are a match to TRBD1. Looked up from germline, CDR1 is SGHNT and CDR2 is YENEEA. There are 14 residues in the CDR3. V trimming: 8 bases; J trimming: 4 bases; junction bases outside the gene matches: 10. CDR3 sequence: CASGRLGQGYEQYF. The CDR3 DNA sequence: TGTGCCAGCGGCAGACTCGGACAGGGATACGAGCAGTACTTC.

Concerning this clonotype: Its ends do not fully match the called genes, so a read error is possible. J is TRBJ1-4 and V is TRBV11-2; a possible D gene is TRBD1 (5 bases). There are 18 residues in the CDR3. Germline CDR1 SGHAT, CDR2 FQNNGV. CDR3 sequence: CASSSIGTPRATNEELFF. CDR3 DNA: TGTGCCAGCAGCTCGATAGGGACCCCTCGAGCAACTAATGAAGAACTGTTTTTT.

The chain has TRBV11-2 and TRBJ2-3, with 8 positions matching TRBD2. CDR3 length: 15 amino acids. The germline CDR1 and CDR2 sequences are SGHAT and FQNNGV. The junction had 12 bases not matched to a gene; V was cut back by 9 bases and J by 4 bases. The CDR3: CASISGLVGPDTQYF. CDR3 in DNA: TGTGCCAGTATCTCGGGACTAGTGGGACCAGATACGCAGTATTTT.

As to this clonotype: One end of the junction is discordant with germline, which a read error may explain. This rearrangement joins TRBV4-2 to TRBJ1-2; D not resolved. Germline assignment: CDR1 LGHNA and CDR2 YNFKEQ. This CDR3 has 16 amino acids. The CDR3 DNA sequence: TGTGCCAGCAGCCGAGAGGGCCAGGTGACTAATTATGGCTACACCTTC. Amino acid sequence: CASSREGQVTNYGYTF.

For this clonotype: An end of the junction differs from the germline gene, which may be a read error. J is TRBJ1-1 and V is TRBV12-3 or TRBV12-4, with a tentative D call TRBD1 (5 bases). The CDR3 spans 11 residues. CDR3 bases: TGTGCCAGCAGTCTTGCAGGGAGGGTTCTCTTC. Amino acids: CASSLAGRVLF.

The chain employs TRBV6-6 and TRBJ2-2, with 7 bases aligning to TRBD2. Per germline, CDR1 MNHNY and CDR2 SVGAGI (reference sequence). The CDR3 runs 14 residues. V shed 5 bases, J shed 13 bases, and the junction held 13 bases outside the gene matches. The CDR3 is CASSSGISTGGLFF. CDR3 coding DNA: TGTGCCAGCAGTAGCGGGATTAGCACCGGAGGGCTGTTTTTT.

This clonotype appeared a few times. The conserved phenylalanine or tryptophan normally closing the CDR3 is absent here, so this likely arose from a read error. J is TRBJ2-7 and V is TRBV4-1; a weak D match, TRBD1 (6 bases). The CDR3 is 15 residues long. Trimming removed 4 bases from V and 7 bases from J, with 20 bases in between. Germline V gene sequence: CDR1 MGHRA, CDR2 YSYEKL. Here the CDR3 reads CASSRGQGEYKEQYS. Here the CDR3 DNA reads TGCGCCAGCAGCCGGGGACAAGGGGAATATAAGGAGCAGTACTCC.

The chain has TRBV4-1 and TRBJ1-2, with 7 bases fitting TRBD1. The V gene's germline CDR1 is MGHRA and CDR2 YSYEKL. Trimming removed 1 base from V and 13 bases from J; junction bases left unmatched: 12. This CDR3 has 14 amino acids. Here the CDR3 reads CASSQAGGSYDCTF. CDR3 sequence (DNA): TGCGCCAGCAGCCAAGCAGGGGGATCCTATGACTGCACCTTC.

This clonotype was detected many times. The J gene is TRBJ2-1, the V gene TRBV27; no clear D gene. The CDR3 sequence is 16 residues long. The V end lost 4 bases, the J end lost 0 bases, and 13 bases lay between the germline ends. Germline V gives CDR1 MNHEY, CDR2 SMNVEV (reference sequence). CDR3 DNA sequence: TGTGCCAGCAGTTCTCGACTCAGGAGCTCCTACAATGAGCAGTTCTTC. This sequence encodes CASSSRLRSSYNEQFF.

A remark on this clonotype: It may be a read error: a sequence one base away is much more abundant. The chain combines TRBV30 with TRBJ1-5; D is perhaps TRBD1 (6 bases). Deletions cut 3 bases from V and 5 bases from J, with 17 bases between. Looked up from germline, CDR1 is GTSNPN and CDR2 is SVGIG (reference sequence). This CDR3 has 15 residues. DNA for the CDR3: TGTGCCTGGAGCCGGCGGGGGCTGAGCGATCAGCCCCAGCATTTT. It is translated as CAWSRRGLSDQPQHF.

This clonotype has more than one count but fewer than ten. This may come from a read error, since a much larger clone is one base off. The chain uses TRBV6-1 and TRBJ2-7, with 7 bases fitting TRBD2. The trim removed 8 bases at V and 4 bases at J, leaving 11 bases unmatched. This CDR3 is 14 amino acids long. In germline, CDR1 is MNHNS, CDR2 SASEGT. The CDR3 protein is CASPRASGTYEQYF. CDR3 DNA sequence: TGTGCCAGCCCCCGGGCTAGCGGAACGTACGAGCAGTACTTC.

The count of this clonotype is one. V is TRBV5-1 and J is TRBJ2-1; possibly TRBD1 for D (7 bases). V was clipped by 4 bases and J by 14 bases, with 28 bases between them. CDR3 length equals 16 residues. Germline V gene lookup returns CDR1 SGHRS and CDR2 YFSETQ. CDR3 in DNA: TGCGCCAGCAGCCCGCGAGGAGAGGGGGCTGATCGGGAGAAGTTCTTC. It yields the protein CASSPRGEGADREKFF.

A word on this clonotype: An end of the junction does not agree with germline; a read error may underlie this. The chain couples TRBV12-3 or TRBV12-4 to TRBJ2-6, with TRBD1 matching 8 bases. The CDR3 extends over 17 amino acids. CDR3 protein: CAISPGQVISGANVLTF. CDR3 coding DNA: TGTGCCATCAGTCCGGGACAGGTGATCTCTGGGGCCAACGTCCTGACCTTC.

With respect to this clonotype: One end of the junction fails to match germline, which may point to a read error. The J gene is TRBJ1-1, the V gene TRBV6-5; TRBD1 matches 8 bases. The CDR3 covers 14 residues. CDR1 is MNHEY and CDR2 is SVGAGI in the germline V gene. Written as DNA, the CDR3 is TGTGCTAGCAGTTCGCAGGGGGCGAACGCTGAAGCTTTCTTT. Amino acids: CASSSQGANAEAFF.

As regards this clonotype: The junction differs from germline at one of its ends, possibly a read error. The chain carries TRBV11-2 and TRBJ2-1; the match to TRBD2 covers 13 bases. The germline gives CDR1 SGHAT, CDR2 FQNNGV. This CDR3 has 15 amino acids. For the CDR3, the DNA is TGTGCCAGCAGCAGGACTAGCGGGAGAAGTAATGAACAGTTCTTC. Protein: CASSRTSGRSNEQFF.

By sample share, this clonotype is medium-sized (0.01 to 0.1%). The rearrangement joins TRBV11-3 to TRBJ2-1, with TRBD1 matching 9 bases. The germline V gene has CDR1 SGHNT and CDR2 YENEEA. The CDR3 totals 12 residues. Trimming cost V 4 bases and J 14 bases; bases outside gene matches: 6. CDR3 coding DNA: TGTGCCAGCAGCTCCGGCCGGACAGGGGAGTTCTTC. It is translated as CASSSGRTGEFF.

For this clonotype: A much larger clonotype is one base distant, so this may be a read error. The V gene is TRBV5-1, the J gene TRBJ2-5, with D hard to call. The CDR3 length is 16 residues. Germline V gives CDR1 SGHRS, CDR2 YFSETQ. Deletions cut 0 bases from V and 5 bases from J, with 17 bases between. The CDR3 region is CASSLGTSSLRETQYF. The CDR3 nucleotides read TGCGCCAGCAGCTTGGGTACTTCGAGTCTGAGGGAGACCCAGTACTTC.

Comments on this clonotype: A much larger clone sits a single nucleotide away, making a read error possible. The chain employs TRBV5-4 and TRBJ2-7; the D call may be TRBD1 or TRBD2 (7 bases each). Trimming left V 3 bases short and J 3 bases short, with 19 bases between. Germline values: CDR1 SGHNT, CDR2 YYREEE (reference sequence). The CDR3 length is 16 residues. The CDR3 region has the DNA TGTGCCAGCAGCTACGGGGGGAGACAGGGAGTCTACGAGCAGTACTTC. Encoded protein: CASSYGGRQGVYEQYF.

A remark on this clonotype: A much larger clone differs by one base, so this may be a read error. The gene calls are TRBV7-8 and TRBJ2-1, with 12 bases lining up with TRBD2. The CDR3 covers 15 residues. Germline V CDR1 and CDR2: SGHVS, FQNEAQ. The J segment lost 9 bases and the V segment lost 3 bases, leaving 6 bases of the junction unmatched. CDR3 DNA: TGTGCCAGCAGCTTTAGGACTAGCGGGAAGGGTGAGCAGTTCTTC. Translating it yields CASSFRTSGKGEQFF.

The V and J genes are TRBV5-8 and TRBJ1-5; a possible D gene is TRBD1 (6 bases). Germline V gives CDR1 SGHTS, CDR2 YDEGEE. The CDR3 is 16 residues long. The ends were cut back, 4 bases at V and 8 bases at J, with 22 bases in the middle. CDR3 sequence reads: CASSGPGQGALEPQHF. The CDR3 nucleotides are TGTGCCAGCAGCGGACCGGGACAAGGGGCTTTGGAGCCCCAGCATTTT.

The chain employs TRBV5-4 and TRBJ2-7; 8 nucleotides agree with TRBD2. This CDR3 is 14 amino acids long. Germline CDR1 and CDR2: SGHNT and YYREEE (reference sequence). The CDR3: CVSSLGLAGYEQYF. The CDR3, as DNA: TGTGTCAGTAGCTTGGGTCTAGCGGGCTACGAGCAGTACTTC. The full variable domain, completed using reference TRBV5-4 and TRBJ2-7, is ETGVTQSPTHLIKTRGQQVTLRCSSQSGHNTVSWYQQALGQGPQFIFQYYREEENGRGNFPPRFSGLQFPNYSSELNVNALELDDSALYLCVSSLGLAGYEQYFGPGTRLTVT.

The chain employs TRBV5-1 and TRBJ2-3, with 9 bases that match TRBD2. The CDR3 has 14 residues. Germline trimming cut 8 bases from V and 6 bases from J; bases unmatched to any gene: 10. Looked up from germline, CDR1 is SGHRS and CDR2 is YFSETQ. CDR3 loop: CASSHSGGSDTQYF. For the CDR3, the DNA is TGCGCCAGTAGTCACAGCGGGGGGTCCGATACGCAGTATTTT.

By sample share, this clonotype is medium-sized. The chain is built from TRBV11-2 and TRBJ1-1; no firm D call. Germline lookup yields CDR1 SGHAT and CDR2 FQNNGV. Between the trimmed V and J ends, which lost 3 bases and 6 bases, there was a span of 8 bases. The CDR3 runs 12 residues. In DNA, the CDR3 is TGTGCCAGCAGCTTCCGACAAGCTGAAGCTTTCTTT. Translating it yields CASSFRQAEAFF.

A remark on this clonotype: Likely a read error: the CDR3 ends without its conserved phenylalanine or tryptophan. This CDR3 reads CASSSSGLAVYYEQYY. CDR3 DNA: TGTGCCAGCAGCTCCTCGGGACTAGCTGTTTACTACGAGCAGTACTAC. V usage is TRBV7-8 and J usage is TRBJ2-7; 9 positions match TRBD2. The CDR3 is 16 residues long. V was pared by 4 bases and J by 3 bases, with 10 bases of the junction left unmatched. Germline V gene lookup returns CDR1 SGHVS and CDR2 FQNEAQ.

Worth noting for this clonotype: A junction end diverges from the germline sequence, so it may reflect a read error. V is TRBV28 and J is TRBJ2-4, with D perhaps TRBD1 (7 bases). Germline loops: CDR1 MDHEN, CDR2 SYDVKM. The CDR3 runs 13 residues. The chain's CDR3 is CTSSFSGGIIQYF. The CDR3 bases are TGTACCAGCAGTTTCTCAGGGGGGATCATTCAGTACTTC.